Listed here are 19 T cell receptor beta chains from one sample, sequenced in a study of T cell repertoires in cytomegalovirus infection. Their cognate antigens are unknown. TCRdb re-called the reads through MiXCR, storing one row per CDR3 protein. The sample has approximately 300,000 distinct CDR3 sequences; 25% are singletons. Material: cultured PBMCs, obtained from culture after CMV antigen stimulation. These receptors all come from a human donor in good health (CMV status not recorded). Some clones in this sample may be carry-over from other donors' samples.

The rearrangement joins TRBV19 to TRBJ2-2; no definite D call. The V end was cut by 2 bases, the J end by 5 bases, with 6 bases between. The CDR3 consists of 13 residues. From germline, CDR1 is LNHDA and CDR2 SQIVND (reference sequence). CDR3 nucleotide sequence: TGTGCCAGTAGTATAACCTGGACCGGGGAGCTGTTTTTT. This codes for CASSITWTGELFF. The full variable domain, with the rest looked up from reference TRBV19 and TRBJ2-2, is DGGITQSPKYLFRKEGQNVTLSCEQNLNHDAMYWYRQDPGQGLRLIYYSQIVNDFQKGDIAEGYSVSREKKESFPLTVTSAQKNPTAFYLCASSITWTGELFFGEGSRLTVL.

This clonotype was detected many times. V gene TRBV7-2 combines with J gene TRBJ2-1, with 8 bases lining up with TRBD2. Losses at the gene ends were 1 base for V and 6 bases for J; bases not matched to a gene: 5. Germline loops: CDR1 SGHTA, CDR2 FQGNSA. CDR3 size: 15 residues. CDR3 residues: CASSLVAGGTNEQFF. The DNA for the CDR3 is TGTGCCAGCAGCTTAGTTGCGGGAGGAACCAATGAGCAGTTCTTC.

The rearrangement uses TRBV28 and TRBJ1-1; no clear D. The CDR3 extends over 17 amino acids. Germline V CDR1 and CDR2: MDHEN, SYDVKM. Trimming removed 1 base at V and 0 bases at J, with 15 bases between. CDR3 region: CASSLYPRSSLNTEAFF. The CDR3 DNA sequence: TGTGCCAGCAGTTTATACCCCCGGAGCAGCCTGAACACTGAAGCTTTCTTT.

This clonotype has only a few counts. The V gene is TRBV7-9, the J gene TRBJ2-1, with 10 bases that match TRBD2. Trimming took 5 bases from V and 4 from J; bases not matched to a gene: 8. The germline V gene encodes CDR1 SEHNR and CDR2 FQNEAQ (reference sequence). The CDR3 has 16 amino acids. CDR3 DNA sequence: TGTGCCAGCAGCGGTGCTAGCGGGGGAAGTTACAATGAGCAGTTCTTC. Translated: CASSGASGGSYNEQFF.

This clonotype was seen at least ten times. V and J are TRBV6-1 and TRBJ1-5; D perhaps matches TRBD1 (5 bases). V shed 7 bases and J shed 7 bases, with 17 bases lying between them. The germline gives CDR1 MNHNS, CDR2 SASEGT. The CDR3 is 14 amino acids. CDR3 in DNA: TGTGCCAGCACGAGAGGGGCGGTAGAACAGCCCCAGCATTTT. It is translated as CASTRGAVEQPQHF.

The rearrangement uses TRBV30 and TRBJ1-2, with D possibly TRBD1 on 5 matching bases. The CDR3 spans 12 residues. CDR1 GTSNPN and CDR2 SVGIG come from the germline V gene (reference sequence). The CDR3 loop is CAVAGRGYGYTF. The CDR3 DNA reads as TGTGCAGTTGCCGGTAGGGGCTATGGCTACACCTTC.

This clonotype occurred many times. The chain joins TRBV6-1 to TRBJ1-2, with D maybe TRBD1 (6 bases). Germline V gives CDR1 MNHNS, CDR2 SASEGT. The V and J ends lost 5 bases and 4 bases respectively, with 17 bases between them. This CDR3 has 15 residues. The CDR3 DNA sequence: TGTGCCAGCAGTTATTACACAGGGAGTAGCTATGGCTACACCTTC. Translating gives CASSYYTGSSYGYTF.

This clonotype has just a few counts. The V and J genes are TRBV20-1 and TRBJ2-1; the D call may be TRBD1 or TRBD2 (5 bases each). Trimming pared 5 bases from V and 4 bases from J, leaving 9 bases between. The germline V gene encodes CDR1 DFQATT and CDR2 SNEGSKA (reference sequence). The CDR3 is 12 amino acids. The CDR3 here is CSALGAYNEQFF. The CDR3 DNA reads TGCAGTGCTCTCGGGGCTTACAATGAGCAGTTCTTC.

This clonotype has just one count. J is TRBJ2-7 and V is TRBV28; possibly TRBD1 for D (5 bases). The CDR3 spans 15 residues. Germline CDR1 and CDR2: MDHEN and SYDVKM. V lost 3 bases and J lost 3, with 15 bases in between. Here the CDR3 DNA reads TGTGCCAGCAGTTTTGTGGGGCCTACCCGCTACGAGCAGTACTTC. It yields the protein CASSFVGPTRYEQYF.

The chain combines TRBV29-1 with TRBJ2-1; D is ambiguous. V lost 4 bases to trimming and J lost 0 bases, with 7 bases between them. Germline CDR1 reads SQVTM; CDR2 reads ANQGSEA. The CDR3 runs to 13 residues. In DNA, the CDR3 is TGCAGCGTTGGCCCTAACTCCTACAATGAGCAGTTCTTC. As protein: CSVGPNSYNEQFF.

At least ten counts were recorded for this clonotype. V is TRBV7-9 and J is TRBJ2-1; D is uncertain. CDR3 length: 15 amino acids. Between the trimmed V and J ends, which lost 0 bases and 0 bases, there was a span of 6 bases. The germline CDR1 and CDR2 sequences are SEHNR and FQNEAQ (reference sequence). The CDR3, as DNA: TGTGCCAGCAGCTTAGCCGGCGTCTCCTACAATGAGCAGTTCTTC. This translates into CASSLAGVSYNEQFF.

This clonotype showed up many times. The rearrangement links TRBV28 to TRBJ2-7; the D is unclear. Germline CDR1 is MDHEN and CDR2 is SYDVKM. V gave up 10 bases and J gave up 3 bases, with 19 bases separating them. This CDR3 is built from 14 residues. CDR3 loop: CATLLDGSFYEQYF. The CDR3 bases are TGTGCCACCCTACTCGACGGCAGCTTCTACGAGCAGTACTTC.

The V gene is TRBV12-5, the J gene TRBJ1-1; D is possibly TRBD1 (5 bases). V gave up 5 bases and J gave up 3 bases, with 13 bases separating them. The CDR3 sequence is 14 residues long. Germline V gives CDR1 LGHNT, CDR2 FRNRAP. The CDR3 coding sequence is TGTGCTAGTGGTCTAACTAGACAGCACACTGAAGCTTTCTTT. Its translation: CASGLTRQHTEAFF. Based on the CDR3 plus reference TRBV12-5 and TRBJ1-1, the full variable domain is DARVTQTPRHKVTEMGQEVTMRCQPILGHNTVFWYRQTMMQGLELLAYFRNRAPLDDSGMPKDRFSAEMPDATLATLKIQPSEPRDSAVYFCASGLTRQHTEAFFGQGTRLTVV.

This clonotype was seen ten or more times. The chain is built from TRBV7-2 and TRBJ1-2; D gene unclear. Trimming left V 0 bases short and J 8 bases short, with 10 bases between. Germline lookup yields CDR1 SGHTA and CDR2 FQGNSA. The CDR3 extends over 13 amino acids. The CDR3 spells CASSLAWEKGYTF. The CDR3 region has the DNA TGTGCCAGCAGCTTAGCGTGGGAGAAGGGCTACACCTTC.

The J gene is TRBJ1-3, the V gene TRBV12-3 or TRBV12-4; D gene uncertain. Deletions cut 3 bases from V and 0 bases from J, with 9 bases between. The CDR3 sequence is 15 residues long. The CDR3 sequence: CASSFARYSGNTIYF. In DNA, the CDR3 is TGTGCCAGCAGTTTTGCTAGATACTCTGGAAACACCATATATTTT.

The chain carries TRBV6-2 or TRBV6-3 and TRBJ2-7; D possibly corresponds to TRBD1 (6 bases). This CDR3 is 15 amino acids long. V was pared by 8 bases and J by 0 bases, with 17 bases between. Germline-derived CDR1 and CDR2 are MNHEY and SVGEGT. CDR3 residues: CASDTKDSISYEQYF. CDR3 coding DNA: TGTGCCAGCGATACAAAGGACAGTATCTCCTACGAGCAGTACTTC.

This clonotype was seen repeatedly, ten times or more. The rearrangement uses TRBV7-9 and TRBJ2-2; TRBD1 matches at 7 bases. Per germline, CDR1 SEHNR and CDR2 FQNEAQ (reference sequence). This CDR3 spans 15 amino acids. With V trimmed by 5 bases and J by 1 base, 4 bases remained unmatched. CDR3 in amino acids: CASSPWTGNTGELFF. The CDR3 DNA sequence: TGTGCCAGCAGCCCTTGGACAGGGAACACCGGGGAGCTGTTTTTT. The full variable domain, rest sourced from reference TRBV7-9 and TRBJ2-2, is DTGVSQNPRHKITKRGQNVTFRCDPISEHNRLYWYRQTLGQGPEFLTYFQNEAQLEKSRLLSDRFSAERPKGSFSTLEIQRTEQGDSAMYLCASSPWTGNTGELFFGEGSRLTVL.

V gene TRBV4-1 combines with J gene TRBJ2-1; no reliable D call. This CDR3 spans 15 amino acids. V shed 3 bases and J shed 5 bases, with 14 bases lying between them. Germline V gives CDR1 MGHRA, CDR2 YSYEKL. The DNA of the CDR3 is TGCGCCAGCAGCCAGCGTATAGCCTTGGACAATGAGCAGTTCTTC. Its protein product is CASSQRIALDNEQFF.

The rearrangement uses TRBV19 and TRBJ2-3, with 11 nucleotides matching TRBD2. V lost 6 bases and J lost 0; bases outside the gene matches: 11. Germline V lookup: CDR1 LNHDA, CDR2 SQIVND (reference sequence). The CDR3 has 18 residues. CDR3 amino acids: CASSMTSGTVRSTDTQYF. The CDR3 bases are TGTGCCAGTAGCATGACTAGCGGGACCGTTCGGAGCACAGATACGCAGTATTTT.